The 32 T cell receptor beta chains below all came from one sample that was sequenced in a study of shared clonotypes between healthy human individuals. The method was immunoSEQ multiplex PCR; TCRdb's version includes in-frame clones alone and lacks a portion of them. The sample gives approximately 2,300,000 clones, roughly 92% of which show up once; roughly 0.34% is in the top ten. The sequencing input was naive CD4+ T cells from PBMCs. The subset was: CD45RA+ positively selected. These receptors were obtained from a man between 18 and 35 years old in good health. Some clones in this sample may be carry-over from other donors' samples.

The rearrangement joins TRBV5-5 to TRBJ2-2; 7 nucleotides line up with TRBD2. CDR1 and CDR2 from the germline V gene are SGHKS and YYEKEE (reference sequence). V gave up 4 bases and J gave up 8 bases; unmatched junction bases: 17. The length of the CDR3 is 17 residues. DNA for the CDR3: TGTGCCAGCAGCCTCGGGTGGGTGCCCGGGGGGTTAGGGGAGCTGTTTTTT. It encodes CASSLGWVPGGLGELFF.

CDR3 in amino acids: CASRPDRPLGYTF. DNA of the CDR3: TGTGCCAGCAGGCCAGACAGACCCCTGGGCTACACCTTC. The chain links TRBV7-2 to TRBJ1-2; maybe TRBD1 (5 bases). The CDR3 consists of 13 residues. V was pared by 6 bases and J by 8 bases, with 16 bases between. Looked up from germline, CDR1 is SGHTA and CDR2 is FQGNSA.

This chain links TRBV28 with TRBJ2-2, with D possibly matching TRBD1 (5 bases). V was trimmed by 6 bases and J by 1 base, leaving 12 bases between them. The germline V gene encodes CDR1 MDHEN and CDR2 SYDVKM. The CDR3 runs 15 residues. The CDR3 region has the DNA TGTGCCAGCAGCCCCATCGACAGGAACACCGGGGAGCTGTTTTTT. It specifies CASSPIDRNTGELFF.

The rearrangement uses TRBV11-2 and TRBJ1-2; possible D gene TRBD1, 5 bases. Deletions cut 3 bases from V and 3 bases from J, with 5 bases between. Germline CDR1 reads SGHAT; CDR2 reads FQNNGV. This CDR3 comprises 12 residues. The CDR3 coding sequence is TGTGCCAGCAGCTTGACAGACTATGGCTACACCTTC. Encoded protein: CASSLTDYGYTF.

This chain uses TRBV28 with TRBJ1-4; D call uncertain. V was clipped by 5 bases and J by 6 bases, with 10 bases between them. The CDR3 contains 13 residues. CDR1 MDHEN and CDR2 SYDVKM come from the germline V gene. The CDR3 DNA sequence: TGTGCCAGCAGTGGATGGGAGGATGAAAAACTGTTTTTT. Protein sequence: CASSGWEDEKLFF.

The chain joins TRBV29-1 to TRBJ2-3; D is unclear. This CDR3 is built from 12 residues. From germline, CDR1 is SQVTM and CDR2 ANQGSEA. V lost 5 bases and J lost 1, with 7 bases in between. The DNA of the CDR3 is TGCAGCGTTCTCTGGGGCACAGATACGCAGTATTTT. Amino acids: CSVLWGTDTQYF.

Regarding this clone: This CDR3 is also generated by other DNA sequences in the sample. The V call is TRBV7-9, the J call TRBJ2-2, with 10 bases aligning to TRBD2. The CDR3 contains 16 residues. Germline CDR1 is SEHNR and CDR2 is FQNEAQ (reference sequence). V dropped 1 base and J dropped 3; count of bases not matched to a gene: 2. The CDR3: CASSLGLAGYTGELFF. The DNA for the CDR3 is TGTGCCAGCAGCTTAGGACTAGCGGGTTACACCGGGGAGCTGTTTTTT.

The chain recombines TRBV7-2 with TRBJ2-5, with D possibly matching TRBD1 (5 bases). This CDR3 region has 14 residues. V dropped 5 bases and J dropped 2 bases, with 12 bases sitting between them. Germline assignment: CDR1 SGHTA and CDR2 FQGNSA. CDR3 sequence (DNA): TGTGCCAGCAGCATAAGACAGAATCAAGAGACCCAGTACTTC. Its translation: CASSIRQNQETQYF.

The rearrangement uses TRBV29-1 and TRBJ1-2; maybe TRBD1 (5 bases). Trimming stripped 3 bases from V and 4 bases from J, with 9 bases between. The germline gives CDR1 SQVTM, CDR2 ANQGSEA. The CDR3 contains 12 residues. CDR3 region: CSVDAGGYGYTF. Written as DNA, the CDR3 is TGCAGCGTTGACGCCGGGGGCTATGGCTACACCTTC.

The rearrangement uses TRBV7-9 and TRBJ2-1, with D unresolved. The ends were cut back, 1 base at V and 0 bases at J, with 7 bases in the middle. CDR1 SEHNR and CDR2 FQNEAQ come from the germline V gene (reference sequence). The CDR3 totals 15 residues. The CDR3 loop reads CASSLVPDSYNEQFF. The CDR3 DNA reads TGTGCCAGCAGCTTAGTCCCGGACTCCTACAATGAGCAGTTCTTC.

The chain couples TRBV6-1 to TRBJ2-7; D call uncertain. The CDR3 totals 11 residues. Trimming stripped 5 bases from V and 3 bases from J, with 5 bases between. The germline V gene encodes CDR1 MNHNS and CDR2 SASEGT. CDR3 protein: CASSQNYEQYF. Written as DNA, the CDR3 is TGTGCCAGCAGTCAAAACTACGAGCAGTACTTC.

V and J are TRBV12-1 and TRBJ2-1; TRBD1, the table's D call, lacks a check against the DNA. TRBV12-1 is an annotated pseudogene. This CDR3 is 12 amino acids long. In DNA, the CDR3 is TGTGCCAGCACCCCGACAGGGAGGAAGCAGTTCTTC. Translated, it gives CASTPTGRKQFF.

In its sample, this clone was seen once. The rearrangement links TRBV28 to TRBJ2-7; D may correspond to TRBD1 or TRBD2 (6 bases each). V was cut by 5 bases and J by 5 bases, with 19 bases left in between. The CDR3 totals 15 residues. Germline V gene lookup returns CDR1 MDHEN and CDR2 SYDVKM. The DNA of the CDR3 is TGTGCCAGCAGTCACCAAAGGGGGGCCGTGAACGAGCAGTACTTC. Protein: CASSHQRGAVNEQYF.

The rearrangement uses TRBV9 and TRBJ2-1, with TRBD2 as a possible D gene (5 bases). The ends were cut back, 2 bases at V and 6 bases at J, with 21 bases in the middle. The CDR3 is 17 amino acids. The germline V gene has CDR1 SGDLS and CDR2 YYNGEE. The chain's CDR3 is CASSVHFAEDFGNEQFF. The CDR3 DNA reads as TGTGCCAGCAGCGTCCATTTTGCCGAGGACTTCGGCAATGAGCAGTTCTTC.

The chain couples TRBV18 to TRBJ1-6, with TRBD1 matching over 10 bases. The CDR3 is made up of 15 amino acids. With V trimmed by 4 bases and J by 7 bases, 4 bases remained unmatched. Germline CDR1 KGHSH, CDR2 LQKENI. DNA for the CDR3: TGTGCCAGCTCACTACCGACAGGGGGCAATTCACCCCTCCACTTT. This codes for CASSLPTGGNSPLHF.

In this sample, this clone turned up once. The chain uses TRBV1 and TRBJ2-5; the table's D gene call, TRBD2, was not cross checked with the DNA. TRBJ2-7 matches the DNA end more closely, so the J call is doubtful. TRBV1 is reported as a pseudogene. The CDR3 has 16 residues. CDR3 nucleotides: TGCACCAGCACCCCCCGTCTAGCGGGAGGACGATACGAGCAGTACTTC. This gives the protein CTSTPRLAGGRYEQYF.

The chain carries TRBV9 and TRBJ2-7; TRBD2 agrees at 10 bases. From germline, CDR1 is SGDLS and CDR2 YYNGEE. The CDR3 runs 14 residues. The V and J ends lost 0 bases and 5 bases, in that order; junction bases with no gene match: 2. The CDR3 loop is CASSVGLAGDEQYF. The CDR3 DNA sequence: TGTGCCAGCAGCGTAGGGCTAGCGGGAGACGAGCAGTACTTC. Filled out from reference TRBV9 and TRBJ2-7, the complete variable domain reads DSGVTQTPKHLITATGQRVTLRCSPRSGDLSVYWYQQSLDQGLQFLIQYYNGEERAKGNILERFSAQQFPDLHSELNLSSLELGDSALYFCASSVGLAGDEQYFGPGTRLTVT.

The V gene is TRBV28, the J gene TRBJ1-4; a weak D match, TRBD1 (6 bases). Germline CDR1 reads MDHEN; CDR2 reads SYDVKM. The CDR3 is 15 residues long. With 7 bases removed from V and 8 bases from J, the gap between germline ends came to 20 bases. CDR3 sequence: CASTPTGARSEKLFF. The CDR3, as DNA: TGTGCCAGCACACCTACGGGGGCCCGCTCAGAAAAACTGTTTTTT. The full variable domain, in which reference TRBV28 and TRBJ1-4 provide the parts outside the CDR3, is DVKVTQSSRYLVKRTGEKVFLECVQDMDHENMFWYRQDPGLGLRLIYFSYDVKMKEKGDIPEGYSVSREKKERFSLILESASTNQTSMYLCASTPTGARSEKLFFGSGTQLSVL.

The chain uses TRBV7-2 and TRBJ2-5; TRBD2 aligns across 11 bases. The CDR3 loop spans 17 amino acids. Germline-derived CDR1 and CDR2 are SGHTA and FQGNSA. V shed 1 base and J 4 bases; nucleotides not matched to a gene: 8. The CDR3: CASSLVSGLAGGETQYF. Here the CDR3 DNA reads TGTGCCAGCAGCTTAGTGTCCGGGCTAGCGGGAGGAGAGACCCAGTACTTC.

CDR3 in amino acids: CASSLQIGAHGYTF. The CDR3 DNA reads as TGTGCCAGTAGTCTCCAGATCGGGGCTCATGGCTACACCTTC. The J gene is TRBJ1-2, the V gene TRBV19, with D possibly being TRBD1 (5 bases). Germline CDR1 and CDR2: LNHDA and SQIVND (reference sequence). V was cut by 5 bases and J by 6 bases, with 16 bases left in between. The CDR3 length is 14 residues. Variable domain in full (rest from reference TRBV19 and TRBJ1-2): DGGITQSPKYLFRKEGQNVTLSCEQNLNHDAMYWYRQDPGQGLRLIYYSQIVNDFQKGDIAEGYSVSREKKESFPLTVTSAQKNPTAFYLCASSLQIGAHGYTFGSGTRLTVV.

The J gene is TRBJ2-7, the V gene TRBV7-8; no clear D. Germline V gene sequence: CDR1 SGHVS, CDR2 FQNEAQ. Trimming stripped 0 bases from V and 0 bases from J, with 9 bases between. The length of the CDR3 is 15 residues. CDR3 coding DNA: TGTGCCAGCAGCTTAGCCCGACTGAGCTCCTACGAGCAGTACTTC. Translating it yields CASSLARLSSYEQYF.

As concerns this clone: In the same sample, other DNA sequences code for this CDR3. The DNA of the CDR3 is TGCGCCAGCAGCTTGGCGGCGGGGTTGAAGACCCAGTACTTC. It is translated as CASSLAAGLKTQYF. The chain combines TRBV5-1 with TRBJ2-5; a weak D match, TRBD2 (6 bases). Germline CDR1 is SGHRS and CDR2 is YFSETQ. The CDR3 spans 14 residues. V lost 0 bases, J lost 6 bases, and 12 bases lay in between.

J is TRBJ1-1 and V is TRBV2; D gene ambiguous. V lost 7 bases and J 7 bases, leaving 10 bases between the germline ends. CDR1 and CDR2 (germline): SNHLY, FYNNEI. The CDR3 has 11 residues. This CDR3 reads CASTYVNEAFF. The DNA of the CDR3 is TGTGCCAGCACGTATGTGAATGAAGCTTTCTTT.

The chain is built from TRBV5-1 and TRBJ2-1; D not resolved. The CDR3 sequence is 12 residues long. The V end was cut by 0 bases, the J end by 9 bases, with 7 bases between. Germline V gene sequence: CDR1 SGHRS, CDR2 YFSETQ. This chain's CDR3 is CASSLVLGEQFF. CDR3 sequence (DNA): TGCGCCAGCAGCTTGGTGTTAGGTGAGCAGTTCTTC.

With regard to this clone: The junction departs from germline at one end; a sequencing error may be responsible. This chain uses TRBV2 with TRBJ2-1; no definite D call. The germline V gene encodes CDR1 SNHLY and CDR2 FYNNEI. This CDR3 has 10 residues. For the CDR3, the DNA is TGTGCCAGCCGTGATAGTGAGCAGTTCTTC. Translation: CASRDSEQFF. The entire variable domain, with the rest obtained from reference TRBV2 and TRBJ2-1, is as follows: EPEVTQTPSHQVTQMGQEVILRCVPISNHLYFYWYRQILGQKVEFLVSFYNNEISEKSEIFDDQFSVERPDGSNFTLKIRSTKLEDSAMYFCASRDSEQFFGPGTRLTVL.

This clone came up once. An end of the junction differs from the germline gene, which may be a read error. This sequence joins TRBV15 and TRBJ2-2; D unresolved. Germline lookup yields CDR1 LNHNV and CDR2 YYDKDF (reference sequence). This CDR3 has 24 residues. CDR3 loop: CATSRSADYSPDREVNYNTGELFF. The CDR3 DNA is TGTGCCACCAGCAGAAGCGCTGATTATTCCCCCGACCGTGAGGTAAACTATAACACGGGGGAGCTGTTTTTT.

This clone was seen just once. This chain links TRBV28 with TRBJ1-3; D is possibly TRBD1 (6 bases). CDR1 and CDR2 from the germline V gene are MDHEN and SYDVKM. V was pared by 2 bases and J by 0 bases, with 11 bases between. The CDR3 is made up of 16 amino acids. The DNA of the CDR3 is TGTGCCAGCAGTTTAGGACAGACAAGCTCTGGAAACACCATATATTTT. Its translation is CASSLGQTSSGNTIYF.

The chain employs TRBV12-5 and TRBJ2-2; 9 nucleotides line up with TRBD2. V lost 5 bases to trimming and J lost 4 bases; unmatched junction nucleotides: 5. The CDR3 extends over 15 amino acids. Germline-derived CDR1 and CDR2 are LGHNT and FRNRAP. Here the CDR3 reads CASGTGTSRTGELFF. CDR3 in DNA: TGTGCTAGTGGTACCGGGACTAGCCGCACCGGGGAGCTGTTTTTT. Full variable domain (rest looked up from reference TRBV12-5 and TRBJ2-2): DARVTQTPRHKVTEMGQEVTMRCQPILGHNTVFWYRQTMMQGLELLAYFRNRAPLDDSGMPKDRFSAEMPDATLATLKIQPSEPRDSAVYFCASGTGTSRTGELFFGEGSRLTVL.

This clone was counted once. The chain uses TRBV9 and TRBJ2-2; 9 positions agree with TRBD2. Trimming took 4 bases from V and 4 from J; bases not matched to a gene: 11. Germline lookup yields CDR1 SGDLS and CDR2 YYNGEE. The length of the CDR3 is 17 residues. The CDR3 sequence: CASSPRGAGGPTGELFF. CDR3 sequence (DNA): TGTGCCAGCAGCCCCCGTGGGGCGGGAGGGCCCACCGGGGAGCTGTTTTTT.

This chain uses TRBV14 with TRBJ2-6; the D gene is possibly TRBD2 (7 bases). The CDR3 extends over 17 amino acids. V dropped 0 bases and J dropped 4 bases, with 13 bases sitting between them. CDR1 and CDR2 from the germline V gene are SGHDN and FVKESK. CDR3 protein: CASSQDRGALGANVLTF. In nucleotides, the CDR3 is TGTGCCAGCAGCCAAGATCGGGGGGCGCTGGGGGCCAACGTCCTGACTTTC. Complete variable domain (other parts from reference TRBV14 and TRBJ2-6): EAGVTQFPSHSVIEKGQTVTLRCDPISGHDNLYWYRRVMGKEIKFLLHFVKESKQDESGMPNNRFLAERTGGTYSTLKVQPAELEDSGVYFCASSQDRGALGANVLTFGAGSRLTVL.

The rearrangement links TRBV7-8 to TRBJ2-7, with D perhaps matching TRBD1 (6 bases). In germline, CDR1 is SGHVS, CDR2 FQNEAQ. The CDR3 runs to 13 residues. V was trimmed by 5 bases and J by 9 bases, leaving 17 bases between them. This CDR3 is CASSTTGLGRQYF. DNA of the CDR3: TGTGCCAGCAGCACCACAGGGCTTGGCAGGCAGTACTTC.

The V gene is TRBV7-9, the J gene TRBJ1-2; 7 bases are a match to TRBD1. This CDR3 contains 12 residues. Germline V gene data show CDR1 as SEHNR and CDR2 as FQNEAQ (reference sequence). The junction had 3 bases not matched to a gene; V was cut back by 5 bases and J by 6 bases. CDR3 in DNA: TGTGCCAGCAGCCCCAGGGGGAATGGCTACACCTTC. It translates to CASSPRGNGYTF.